This TCR beta chain is from a study of T cells after yellow fever vaccination. Notes on the study in general: Only a small proportion of the clonotypes turned up in both the CD4 and the CD8 compartments, likely arising from convergent recombination. FACS-sorted repertoires could contain abundant clonotypes contaminating from the bulk population. Most clones from primary vaccination were detected again post-booster (roughly 95% CD4, 88% CD8).

This clonotype has ten or more counts. Its antigen is not identified. V shed 2 bases and J shed 3 bases, with 5 bases lying between them. This CDR3 has 12 amino acids. The germline gives CDR1 SGHRS, CDR2 YFSETQ. 5'RACE template switching generated TCR cDNA, adding a universal primer site and UMIs. TCRdb redid the calling of the 5' RACE reads with MiXCR, one entry per CDR3 protein. The table shows some 220,000 distinct CDR3 sequences, with roughly 3.3% occurring only once. The receptor comes from a young man who received the YFV17D yellow fever vaccine. This rearrangement joins TRBV5-1 to TRBJ1-2; D unresolved. The sample in question was CD4+ T cells sorted from PBMCs, obtained 10 days after the yellow fever booster vaccination. In nucleotides, the CDR3 is TGCGCCAGCAGCTTTGCGGACTATGGCTACACCTTC. Its translation: CASSFADYGYTF.